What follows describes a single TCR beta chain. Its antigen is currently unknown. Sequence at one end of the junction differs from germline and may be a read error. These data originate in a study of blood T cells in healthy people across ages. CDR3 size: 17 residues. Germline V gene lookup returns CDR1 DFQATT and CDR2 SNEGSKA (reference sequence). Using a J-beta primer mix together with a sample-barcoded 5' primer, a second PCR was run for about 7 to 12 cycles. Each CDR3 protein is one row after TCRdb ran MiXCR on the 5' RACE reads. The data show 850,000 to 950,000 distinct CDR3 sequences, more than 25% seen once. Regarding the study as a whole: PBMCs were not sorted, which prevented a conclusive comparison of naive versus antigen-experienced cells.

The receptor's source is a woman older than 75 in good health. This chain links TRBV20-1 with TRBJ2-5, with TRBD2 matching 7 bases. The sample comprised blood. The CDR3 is CSARDTGGPFPTGTRYF. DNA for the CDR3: TGCAGTGCTAGAGATACGGGGGGACCTTTCCCCACTGGGACCCGGTACTTC.